What follows are 21 T cell receptor beta chains derived from one specimen sequenced in a study of vaccination and CD4 T cells after COVID-19 (dated by TCRdb to the early 2020s). Per the publication, the treatment or condition label means: approximately 9-day PBMC culture with coronavirus spike peptide pools or control peptides (ViraFEST assay). These receptors have no known antigen. Receptors were amplified or captured by PCR. The sample was run on an Illumina iSeq 100. At the Johns Hopkins FTIC core, DNA from the cultured CD4+ T cells underwent TCR sequencing with the Oncomine TCR Beta short-read assay. TCRdb trimmed public reads at Q25 via fastp, called clones via MiXCR and kept in-frame beta chains. Rows are unified per CDR3 protein, each entry keeping the most common DNA and genes. The sample profile shows about 13,000 distinct CDR3 sequences; about three fifths of them were found once. The biggest ten clones account for about a fifth of the sample.

The sample here was cultured CD4+ T cells from blood, taken after SARS-CoV-2 vaccination. The receptor set was obtained from a human donor with COVID-19.

There are a few counts of this clonotype. The V gene is TRBV20-1, the J gene TRBJ2-7; TRBD2 is a possible D gene (5 bases). The V gene's germline CDR1 is DFQATT and CDR2 SNEGSKA (reference sequence). V was trimmed by 3 bases and J by 2 bases, leaving 8 bases between them. The CDR3 loop spans 12 amino acids. This CDR3 reads CSARGGPYEQYF. The CDR3 coding sequence is TGCAGTGCTAGGGGCGGGCCCTACGAGCAGTACTTC.

The chain carries TRBV19 and TRBJ2-7; 7 bases line up with TRBD2. Trimming cost V 3 bases and J 1 base; bases outside gene matches: 6. CDR1 and CDR2 (germline): LNHDA, SQIVND (reference sequence). This CDR3 is 15 amino acids long. The CDR3 coding sequence is TGTGCCAGTAGTATTATTAGCGGGTTTTCCTACGAGCAGTACTTC. Protein product: CASSIISGFSYEQYF.

The genes are TRBV7-8 and TRBJ2-2; 11 positions agree with TRBD2. V dropped 5 bases and J dropped 6; count of bases not matched to a gene: 8. The CDR3 has 16 amino acids. CDR1 is SGHVS and CDR2 is FQNEAQ in the germline V gene. The CDR3 loop reads CASSATSGGLAGELFF. For the CDR3, the DNA is TGTGCCAGCAGCGCCACTAGCGGGGGCCTGGCCGGGGAGCTGTTTTTT.

This chain uses TRBV6-1 with TRBJ2-7; possible D gene TRBD2, 7 bases. V was trimmed by 6 bases and J by 0 bases, leaving 18 bases between them. Looked up from germline, CDR1 is MNHNS and CDR2 is SASEGT. The CDR3 runs 16 residues. As DNA, the CDR3 is TGTGCCAGCAGCCACAAGGGGGGGCGTCTCTCCTACGAGCAGTACTTC. It is translated as CASSHKGGRLSYEQYF.

By sample share, this clonotype is medium-sized (0.01 to 0.1%). Because the CDR3's place on the DNA is in doubt, the DNA is left out and the CDR3 is given as listed by TCRdb. The chain recombines TRBV12-3 or TRBV12-4 with TRBJ2-3; the table gives TRBD1 as D, unverified against the DNA. Counting both end residues, the CDR3 totals 14 amino acids. The CDR3: CASSTSGGINTQYF.

This clonotype appeared a single time. J is TRBJ2-5 and V is TRBV7-3, with 7 bases matching TRBD2. The ends lost 5 bases at V and 3 bases at J; junction bases unmatched: 9. Germline lookup yields CDR1 SGHTA and CDR2 FQGTGA. This CDR3 region has 15 residues. CDR3 amino acids: CASSPTSSSKETQYF. The DNA of the CDR3 is TGTGCCAGCAGCCCGACTAGCTCGAGCAAAGAGACCCAGTACTTC.

There are a few counts of this clonotype. The V call is TRBV7-9, the J call TRBJ2-5; D is possibly TRBD1 or TRBD2 (6 bases each). The CDR3 loop spans 16 amino acids. CDR1 is SEHNR and CDR2 is FQNEAQ in the germline V gene (reference sequence). Trimming shortened V by 4 bases and J by 1 base, and 16 bases separated the two germline ends. The CDR3: CASSSSGATIQETQYF. CDR3 nucleotides: TGTGCCAGCAGCTCATCGGGGGCGACGATCCAAGAGACCCAGTACTTC.

The genes are TRBV21-1 and TRBJ2-3; the table calls TRBD1, which could not be checked here. TRBV21-1 is labeled a pseudogene. The CDR3 contains 15 residues. This CDR3 reads CASSKADGNTDTQYF. In DNA, the CDR3 is TGTGCCAGCAGCAAAGCAGACGGGAACACAGATACGCAGTATTTT.

This sequence joins TRBV20-1 and TRBJ1-5, with 7 bases matching TRBD1. The germline CDR1 and CDR2 sequences are DFQATT and SNEGSKA (reference sequence). The CDR3 consists of 17 residues. CDR3 in amino acids: CGSLTGSFSRSNQPQHF. CDR3 coding DNA: TGCGGAAGCCTGACAGGGTCCTTCTCACGTAGCAATCAGCCCCAGCATTTT.

This rearrangement joins TRBV11-2 to TRBJ2-7, with 7 nucleotides matching TRBD1. The junction had 21 bases not matched to a gene; V was cut back by 5 bases and J by 2 bases. Germline-derived CDR1 and CDR2 are SGHAT and FQNNGV. The CDR3 runs 19 residues. The CDR3 here is CASSLSLTDTGVPPYEQYF. The DNA of the CDR3 is TGTGCCAGCAGCCTCAGCTTAACCGATACAGGGGTGCCGCCCTACGAGCAGTACTTC.

This chain connects TRBV6-5 to TRBJ1-3; the D gene is possibly TRBD1 (5 bases). The germline V gene has CDR1 MNHEY and CDR2 SVGAGI. This CDR3 comprises 14 residues. V was cut by 3 bases and J by 2 bases, with 8 bases left in between. CDR3 in DNA: TGTGCCAGCAGTTATAGGGGAACTGGAAACACCATATATTTT. Translation: CASSYRGTGNTIYF.

This clonotype was counted a single time. In nucleotides, the CDR3 is TGTGCCAGCAGCCAAGCGGCGGGGAGCTCCTACAATGAGCAGTTCTTC. Amino acid sequence: CASSQAAGSSYNEQFF. V gene TRBV7-9 combines with J gene TRBJ2-1; TRBD2 might be the D (6 bases). V lost 5 bases to trimming and J lost 0 bases, with 14 bases between them. This CDR3 is built from 16 residues. Germline CDR1 and CDR2: SEHNR and FQNEAQ (reference sequence).

V is TRBV5-1 and J is TRBJ2-5; the D gene could be TRBD1 or TRBD2 (5 bases each). There are 14 residues in the CDR3. Germline assignment: CDR1 SGHRS and CDR2 YFSETQ. The germline V and J ends were trimmed by 4 bases and 4 bases, with 14 bases remaining between them. CDR3 protein: CASSDRDPLETQYF. In DNA form, the CDR3 reads TGCGCCAGCAGCGACCGGGACCCACTAGAGACCCAGTACTTC.

This chain joins TRBV25-1 and TRBJ2-3; 10 nucleotides line up with TRBD2. The germline V gene encodes CDR1 MGHDK and CDR2 SYGVNS. CDR3 size: 16 residues. V dropped 3 bases and J dropped 6; count of bases not matched to a gene: 9. The CDR3 bases are TGTGCCAGCAGTGATCCCAGCGGGGGGGCGGTGGATACGCAGTATTTT. Amino acids: CASSDPSGGAVDTQYF.

The chain is built from TRBV5-1 and TRBJ2-5; 9 nucleotides agree with TRBD2. This CDR3 is 16 amino acids long. Looked up from germline, CDR1 is SGHRS and CDR2 is YFSETQ. After removal of 4 bases from V and 3 bases from J, the junction contained 10 bases not matched to a gene. CDR3: CASSRTAGGREETQYF. The CDR3 bases are TGCGCCAGCAGCCGAACGGCGGGAGGGAGAGAAGAGACCCAGTACTTC.

This clonotype appeared once. The chain combines TRBV4-1 with TRBJ2-5; D unclear. CDR1 is MGHRA and CDR2 is YSYEKL in the germline V gene. This CDR3 is 13 amino acids long. V was clipped by 0 bases and J by 9 bases, with 11 bases between them. The CDR3 DNA sequence: TGCGCCAGCAGCCAAGAAGACCGAGACTCCCAGTACTTC. Amino acids: CASSQEDRDSQYF.

This sequence joins TRBV4-1 and TRBJ2-5, with TRBD1 matching over 10 bases. Germline V gene lookup returns CDR1 MGHRA and CDR2 YSYEKL. J gave up 5 bases and V 1 base, and 10 bases lay outside the gene matches. The CDR3 has 17 residues. This chain's CDR3 is CASSQGPGQGFRETQYF. CDR3 in DNA: TGCGCCAGCAGCCAAGGTCCGGGACAGGGGTTTCGTGAGACCCAGTACTTC.

The CDR3 DNA follows: TGCGCCAGCAGCCGGGGACTAGCGGGTTTATACGAGCAGTACTTC. Translation: CASSRGLAGLYEQYF. V is TRBV5-1 and J is TRBJ2-7, with 12 bases aligning to TRBD2. Per the germline V gene, CDR1 is SGHRS and CDR2 is YFSETQ. The CDR3 loop spans 15 amino acids. V lost 4 bases to trimming and J lost 4 bases; unmatched junction nucleotides: 6.

This clonotype was found a few times. This chain uses TRBV2 with TRBJ1-6, with D uncertain. Trimming stripped 4 bases from V and 7 bases from J, with 14 bases between. Germline CDR1 is SNHLY and CDR2 is FYNNEI. The CDR3 runs to 15 residues. The CDR3 reads CASSGEGLANSPLHF. The CDR3 nucleotides are TGTGCCAGCAGTGGGGAGGGCCTCGCAAATTCACCCCTCCACTTT.

This clonotype was seen only once. The gene calls are TRBV5-4 and TRBJ2-5; 8 nucleotides line up with TRBD2. CDR3 length: 14 amino acids. The germline V gene encodes CDR1 SGHNT and CDR2 YYREEE (reference sequence). The V gene end was trimmed by 7 bases and the J gene end by 2 bases; junction bases not matched to a gene: 7. Here the CDR3 reads CASQRGGLQETQYF. The CDR3 DNA is TGTGCCAGCCAACGGGGGGGACTTCAAGAGACCCAGTACTTC.

The gene calls are TRBV21-1 and TRBJ2-3; the table assigns TRBD1, which was not confirmed against the DNA. TRBV21-1 represents a pseudogene. The length of the CDR3 is 11 residues. CDR3 region: CASRDRDTQYF. The DNA for the CDR3 is TGTGCCAGCAGGGACAGGGATACGCAGTATTTT.